The 9 T cell receptor beta chains listed next were all sequenced from one sample in a study of shared clonotypes between healthy human individuals. Libraries were prepared by immunoSEQ multiplex PCR; TCRdb keeps only in-frame clonotypes and omits some of them. The sample includes approximately 2.3 million clones, approximately 95% of them seen just once. The specimen sequenced was naive CD4+ T cells from PBMCs. Specified subset: CD45RA+ positively selected. The receptors here all came from a man between 18 and 35 years old in good health. Some clones in this sample may be carry-over from other donors' samples.

This rearrangement joins TRBV11-2 to TRBJ2-1, with D maybe TRBD2 (6 bases). This CDR3 is 14 amino acids long. Per the germline V gene, CDR1 is SGHAT and CDR2 is FQNNGV. V lost 1 base and J 7 bases, leaving 11 bases between the germline ends. CDR3 sequence: CASSLAGVQNEQFF. For the CDR3, the DNA is TGTGCCAGCAGCTTAGCGGGAGTTCAAAATGAGCAGTTCTTC.

The chain carries TRBV27 and TRBJ2-7; TRBD1 agrees at 7 bases. The CDR3 consists of 15 residues. In germline, CDR1 is MNHEY, CDR2 SMNVEV (reference sequence). V lost 5 bases, J lost 0 bases, and 7 bases stayed unmatched. This CDR3 reads CASSLGRDSSYEQYF. CDR3 nucleotide sequence: TGTGCCAGCAGTCTCGGTCGGGACAGCTCCTACGAGCAGTACTTC.

The CDR3, as DNA: TGTGCCAGCAGTGACCGGGAGGGCGATGAGCAGTTCTTC. Its translation is CASSDREGDEQFF. The V call is TRBV6-4, the J call TRBJ2-1; 8 bases are a match to TRBD2. The germline gives CDR1 MRHNA, CDR2 SNTAGT. The CDR3 totals 13 residues. After removal of 2 bases from V and 8 bases from J, the junction contained 2 bases not matched to a gene.

The V call is TRBV12-5, the J call TRBJ2-1; 9 nucleotides align to TRBD1. V trimming: 0 bases; J trimming: 2 bases; junction bases outside the gene matches: 2. Germline V gene sequence: CDR1 LGHNT, CDR2 FRNRAP. This CDR3 comprises 16 residues. The CDR3 DNA follows: TGTGCTAGTGGTTTGGTCGGGACAGGGCCCTACAATGAGCAGTTCTTC. Protein product: CASGLVGTGPYNEQFF.

V usage is TRBV4-3 and J usage is TRBJ2-4, with D possibly TRBD2 on 5 matching bases. The CDR3 extends over 11 amino acids. The germline gives CDR1 LGHNA, CDR2 YSLEER. The V gene lost 3 bases and the J gene lost 8 bases, with 5 bases spanning the gap. The DNA for the CDR3 is TGCGCCAGCAGCCAGGGAGACATTCAGTACTTC. It is translated as CASSQGDIQYF.

The chain carries TRBV5-1 and TRBJ2-5; no clear D. V lost 1 base and J lost 3, with 13 bases in between. Germline-derived CDR1 and CDR2 are SGHRS and YFSETQ. The CDR3 spans 15 residues. The DNA for the CDR3 is TGCGCCAGCAGCTTGATTCGTAGAGAGAAAGAGACCCAGTACTTC. Translated: CASSLIRREKETQYF. The full variable domain, with the rest looked up from reference TRBV5-1 and TRBJ2-5, is KAGVTQTPRYLIKTRGQQVTLSCSPISGHRSVSWYQQTPGQGLQFLFEYFSETQRNKGNFPGRFSGRQFSNSRSEMNVSTLELGDSALYLCASSLIRREKETQYFGPGTRLLVL.

The chain employs TRBV29-1 and TRBJ2-5, with 7 nucleotides matching TRBD2. The junction had 8 bases not matched to a gene; V was cut back by 5 bases and J by 5 bases. The length of the CDR3 is 13 residues. Germline CDR1 and CDR2: SQVTM and ANQGSEA. CDR3 region: CSVRGRALETQYF. The CDR3 nucleotides are TGCAGCGTTAGAGGGAGGGCCTTGGAGACCCAGTACTTC. Filled out from reference TRBV29-1 and TRBJ2-5, the complete variable domain reads SAVISQKPSRDICQRGTSLTIQCQVDSQVTMMFWYRQQPGQSLTLIATANQGSEATYESGFVIDKFPISRPNLTFSTLTVSNMSPEDSSIYLCSVRGRALETQYFGPGTRLLVL.

The J gene is TRBJ1-5, the V gene TRBV28; TRBD1 might be the D (5 bases). With 8 bases removed from V and 5 bases from J, the gap between germline ends came to 19 bases. Per the germline V gene, CDR1 is MDHEN and CDR2 is SYDVKM. The CDR3 extends over 15 amino acids. CDR3 sequence: CASGAGTGGYQPQHF. Here the CDR3 DNA reads TGTGCCAGCGGGGCCGGGACCGGCGGGTATCAGCCCCAGCATTTT.

This chain uses TRBV29-1 with TRBJ1-1, with D uncertain. Per germline, CDR1 SQVTM and CDR2 ANQGSEA. The CDR3 length is 13 residues. Trimming stripped 4 bases from V and 0 bases from J, with 9 bases between. This chain's CDR3 is CSVVRKMNTEAFF. The CDR3 DNA reads as TGCAGCGTTGTCCGGAAGATGAACACTGAAGCTTTCTTT. Combining the CDR3 with reference TRBV29-1 and TRBJ1-1 gives the whole variable domain SAVISQKPSRDICQRGTSLTIQCQVDSQVTMMFWYRQQPGQSLTLIATANQGSEATYESGFVIDKFPISRPNLTFSTLTVSNMSPEDSSIYLCSVVRKMNTEAFFGQGTRLTVV.